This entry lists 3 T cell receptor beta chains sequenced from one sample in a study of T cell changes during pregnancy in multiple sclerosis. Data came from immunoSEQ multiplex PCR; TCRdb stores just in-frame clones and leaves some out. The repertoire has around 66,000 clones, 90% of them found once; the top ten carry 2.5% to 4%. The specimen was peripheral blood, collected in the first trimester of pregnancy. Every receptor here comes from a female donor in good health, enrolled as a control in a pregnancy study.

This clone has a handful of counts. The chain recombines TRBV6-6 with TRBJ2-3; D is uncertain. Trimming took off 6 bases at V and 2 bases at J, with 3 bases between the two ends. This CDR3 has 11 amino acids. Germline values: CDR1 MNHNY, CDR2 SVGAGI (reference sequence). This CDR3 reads CASSHTDTQYF. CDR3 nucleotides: TGTGCCAGCAGCCACACAGATACGCAGTATTTT.

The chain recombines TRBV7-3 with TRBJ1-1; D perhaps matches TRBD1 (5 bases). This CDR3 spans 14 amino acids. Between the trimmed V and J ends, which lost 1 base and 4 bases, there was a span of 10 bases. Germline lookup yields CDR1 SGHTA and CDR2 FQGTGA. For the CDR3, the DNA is TGTGCCAGCAGCTTAAGTCAGGGTAGCACTGAAGCTTTCTTT. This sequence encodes CASSLSQGSTEAFF.

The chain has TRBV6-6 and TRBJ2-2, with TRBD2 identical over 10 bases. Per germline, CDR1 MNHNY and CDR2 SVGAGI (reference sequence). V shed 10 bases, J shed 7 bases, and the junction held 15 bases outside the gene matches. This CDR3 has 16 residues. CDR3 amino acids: CATNRDLAGAGGELFF. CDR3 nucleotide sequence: TGTGCCACCAACAGGGACCTAGCGGGAGCGGGCGGGGAGCTGTTTTTT.